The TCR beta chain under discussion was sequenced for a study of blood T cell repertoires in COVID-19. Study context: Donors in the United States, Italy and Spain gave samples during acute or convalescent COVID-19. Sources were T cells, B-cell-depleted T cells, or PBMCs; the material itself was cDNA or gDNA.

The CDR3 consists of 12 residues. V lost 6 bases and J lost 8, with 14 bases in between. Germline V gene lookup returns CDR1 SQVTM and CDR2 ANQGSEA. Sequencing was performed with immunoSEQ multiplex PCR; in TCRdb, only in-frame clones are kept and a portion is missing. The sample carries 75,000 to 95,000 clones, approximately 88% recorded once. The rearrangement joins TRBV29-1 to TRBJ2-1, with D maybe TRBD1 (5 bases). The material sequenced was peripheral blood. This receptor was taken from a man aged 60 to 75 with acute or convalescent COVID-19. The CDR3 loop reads CSVDGQAHEQFF. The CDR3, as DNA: TGCAGCGTGGACGGACAAGCCCATGAGCAGTTCTTC.